This TCR beta chain was recorded in a study of cytomegalovirus exposure and HLA in healthy donors. The CDR3 totals 16 residues. V shed 5 bases and J shed 4 bases, with 19 bases lying between them. CDR1 SEHNR and CDR2 FQNEAQ come from the germline V gene (reference sequence). The PCR contained 60 Vbeta and 13 Jbeta primers. Some clones are missing from TCRdb's copy, which holds only in-frame ones; the method was immunoSEQ multiplex PCR. The sample has just over 95,000 clones, about 78% seen once; the top ten hold over 4%. The TCR was taken from a woman aged 40 to 50 in good health and CMV-seropositive. Material: PBMCs. V and J are TRBV7-9 and TRBJ2-3; a weak D match, TRBD1 (5 bases). The DNA of the CDR3 is TGTGCCAGCAGCCAAGGCAGGGTACGAGATGCAGATACGCAGTATTTT. Amino acids: CASSQGRVRDADTQYF.